This TCR beta chain was sequenced in a study of blood T cell repertoires in COVID-19. The CDR3 runs 16 residues. Trimming cost V 0 bases and J 3 bases; bases outside gene matches: 3. The germline V gene encodes CDR1 SGDLS and CDR2 YYNGEE. Original processing methods: Estimation of nucleated cell counts was performed using reference gene primer amplification. The assay was immunoSEQ multiplex PCR, and TCRdb's table has in-frame clones only and misses some. The V and J calls and the clone size are those of that table, but D and trimming were determined from the DNA. The data hold fewer than 350,000 clones, with around four fifths observed a single time.

Material for sequencing was peripheral blood. This TCR was recovered from a woman aged 45-65 years with active or convalescent COVID-19. The chain links TRBV9 to TRBJ2-2, with 9 bases that match TRBD1. In nucleotides, the CDR3 is TGTGCCAGCAGCGTAGCAGGACAGGGGTACACCGGGGAGCTGTTTTTT. Amino acids: CASSVAGQGYTGELFF.